This is a list of T cell receptor beta chains from one sample in a study of cytomegalovirus exposure and HLA in healthy donors. The table came from immunoSEQ multiplex PCR; TCRdb's copy has only in-frame clones and leaves some out. The profile shows 150,000 to 200,000 clones, approximately 81% of them singletons. The sequencing input was PBMCs. Receptors were obtained from a woman aged 18-35 years in good health and CMV-seropositive. Both conserved end residues are trimmed from each CDR3. Fields, in order: V gene, D gene, clone size, CDR3 protein. A D gene is named only where the DNA matches it firmly. Clone size, where shown, is once, few, many, or a class for clones that have expanded.

>TRBV11-1|NA|once
ASSFKETQY
>TRBV6-1|TRBD2|few
ASSGELAGSNEQF
>TRBV6-4|TRBD2|NA
ASSDSTSGENTGELF
>TRBV27|NA|NA
ASSLTGNTEAF
>TRBV2|NA|NA
ASSADGEDTGELF
>TRBV7-9|NA|NA
ASTLLETQY
>TRBV7-3|NA|NA
ASSREMNTEAF
>TRBV4-2|NA|NA
ASSRVEGSPAGANVLT
>TRBV10-3|TRBD1|NA
ASGIVGTAAF
>TRBV7-3|NA|NA
ASSLTHTNTEAF
>TRBV7-3|NA|NA
ASSLLNTGELF
>TRBV5-6|TRBD2|few
ASSSRLASYEQY
>TRBV7-8|NA|NA
ASSFRDPNQPQH
>TRBV5-1|NA|few
ASREKVDSGNTIY